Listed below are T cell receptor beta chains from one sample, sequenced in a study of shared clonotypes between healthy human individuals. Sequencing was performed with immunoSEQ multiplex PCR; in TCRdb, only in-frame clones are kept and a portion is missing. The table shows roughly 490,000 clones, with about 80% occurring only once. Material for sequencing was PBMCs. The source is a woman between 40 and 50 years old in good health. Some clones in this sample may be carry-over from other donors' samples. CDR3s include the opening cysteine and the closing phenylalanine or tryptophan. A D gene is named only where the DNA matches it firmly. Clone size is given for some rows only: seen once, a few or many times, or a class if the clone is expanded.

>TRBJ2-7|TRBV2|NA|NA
TGTGCCAGCAGCTGGAACAGGCAAGCGTACGAGCAGTACTTC
CASSWNRQAYEQYF
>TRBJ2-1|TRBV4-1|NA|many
TGCGCCAGCAGCCCGGTGGGGGTAACCTACAATGAGCAGTTCTTC
CASSPVGVTYNEQFF
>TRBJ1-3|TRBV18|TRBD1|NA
TGTGCCAGCTCAGCTGGACAGGGGACTGGAAACACCATATATTTT
CASSAGQGTGNTIYF
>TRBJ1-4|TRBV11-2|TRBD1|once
TGTGCCAGCAGACGACAGGGAAATGAAAAACTGTTTTTT
CASRRQGNEKLFF
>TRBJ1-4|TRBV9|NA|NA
TGTGCCAGCAGCCCAAATGGGGGGGTGGGCGAAAAACTGTTTTTT
CASSPNGGVGEKLFF
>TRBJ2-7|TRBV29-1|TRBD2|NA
TGCAGCGTTTACGGGGGGGACTTTGGGCAGTACTTC
CSVYGGDFGQYF
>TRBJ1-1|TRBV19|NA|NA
TGTGCCACCGCGGGACGACGAGCTTTCTTT
CATAGRRAFF
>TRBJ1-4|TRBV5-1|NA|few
TGCGCCAGCAGCTTCAGGCAGGGTACGGAAAAACTGTTTTTT
CASSFRQGTEKLFF
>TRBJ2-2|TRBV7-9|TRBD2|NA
TGTGCCAGCAGCGCCGGGACTACACAGAACACCGGGGAGCTGTTTTTT
CASSAGTTQNTGELFF
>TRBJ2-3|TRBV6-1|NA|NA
TGTGCCAGCAGTGATGGGGGGTGGAGCACAGATACGCAGTATTTT
CASSDGGWSTDTQYF
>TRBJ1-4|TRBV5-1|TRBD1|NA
TGCGCCAGCAGCTTGATGACAGGGCGATCTAATGAAAAACTGTTTTTT
CASSLMTGRSNEKLFF
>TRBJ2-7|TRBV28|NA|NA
TGTGCCAGCAGTCCTCCGACAGTCTCAGCCTACGAGCAGTACTTC
CASSPPTVSAYEQYF
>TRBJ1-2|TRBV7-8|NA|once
TGTGCCAGCAGCCATAGGGACGGGAACTATAGCTACACCTTC
CASSHRDGNYSYTF
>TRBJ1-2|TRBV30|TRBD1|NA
TGTGCCTGGAGTGTCCAGGGGGCGGATGGCTACACCTTC
CAWSVQGADGYTF
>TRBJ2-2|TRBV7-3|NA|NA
TGTGCCAGCAGCCCCACTAGCACCGGGGAGCTGTTTTTT
CASSPTSTGELFF
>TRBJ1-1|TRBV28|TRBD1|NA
TGTGCCAGCAGTCTCCGTGGCGGGACAGCAATTTTTGCTTTCTTT
CASSLRGGTAIFAFF
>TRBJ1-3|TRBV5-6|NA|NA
TGTGCCAGCAGCCAACAGGTGATCTCTGGAAACACCATATATTTT
CASSQQVISGNTIYF
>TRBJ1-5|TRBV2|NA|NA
TGTGCCAGCAGTGTGGGAGGGGGGCCCCAGCATTTT
CASSVGGGPQHF
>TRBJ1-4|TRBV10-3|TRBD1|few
TGTGCCGCCTCCCGGGACAGAAATGAAAAACTGTTTTTT
CAASRDRNEKLFF
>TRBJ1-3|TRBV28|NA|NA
TGTGCCAGCAGTTTATTCATGGTAAACTCTGGAAACACCATATATTTT
CASSLFMVNSGNTIYF
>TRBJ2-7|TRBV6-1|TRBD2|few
TGTGCCAGCAGTGAATCAACTAGCGGTTCCTACGAGCAGTACTTC
CASSESTSGSYEQYF
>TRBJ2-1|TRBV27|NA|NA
TGTGCCAGCAGTTTATCGCTAGCGAATGAGCAGTTCTTC
CASSLSLANEQFF
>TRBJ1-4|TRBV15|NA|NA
TGTGCCACCAGAGCCGGAGGAGGAGATGAAAAACTGTTTTTT
CATRAGGGDEKLFF
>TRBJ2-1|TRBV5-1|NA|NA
TGCGCCAGCAGAACTTCGGGGCCCCGTGAGCAGTTCTTC
CASRTSGPREQFF
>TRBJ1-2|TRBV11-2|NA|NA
TGTGCCAGCAGCTTTAGTCGGGGGGCAGTTAGCTATGGCTACACCTTC
CASSFSRGAVSYGYTF
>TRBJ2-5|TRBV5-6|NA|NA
TGTGCCAGCAGCTTGTCCTTTTCAGAGACCCAGTACTTC
CASSLSFSETQYF
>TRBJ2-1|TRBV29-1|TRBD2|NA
TGCAGCGCCCGAGGCCCGACTAGCGGGTTCAACAATGAGCAGTTCTTC
CSARGPTSGFNNEQFF
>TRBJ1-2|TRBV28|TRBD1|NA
TGTGCCAGCAATCCTTGGATAGGGGGCGCGGGGTATGGCTACACCTTC
CASNPWIGGAGYGYTF
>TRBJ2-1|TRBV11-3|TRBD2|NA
TGTGCCAGCAGCTTTGTAGCGGGGAGTAATGAGCAGTTCTTC
CASSFVAGSNEQFF
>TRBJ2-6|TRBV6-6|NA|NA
TGTGCCAGCAGGACCCAGAGCTCTGGGGCCAACGTCCTGACTTTC
CASRTQSSGANVLTF
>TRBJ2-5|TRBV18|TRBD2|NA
TGTGCCAGCTCACCAGTCGCTAGCGGAGTAGGGGAGACCCAGTACTTC
CASSPVASGVGETQYF
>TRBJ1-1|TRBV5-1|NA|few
TGCGCCAGCAGCTTGTTACAGGGGAACACTGAAGCTTTCTTT
CASSLLQGNTEAFF
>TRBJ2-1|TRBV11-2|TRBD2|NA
TGTGCCAGCGCTAGGGGTCGCGGGAGGGCCTCCTACAATGAGCAGTTCTTC
CASARGRGRASYNEQFF
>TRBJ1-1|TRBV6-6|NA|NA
TGTGCCAGCAGGTTGATAAACACTGAAGCTTTCTTT
CASRLINTEAFF
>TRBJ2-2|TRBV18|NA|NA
TGTGCCAGCTCACCAAGGGGACGTAACACCGGGGAGCTGTTTTTT
CASSPRGRNTGELFF
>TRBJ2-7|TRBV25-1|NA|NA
TGTGCCAGCAGTGAAATGGGAAAATCCTACGAGCAGTACTTC
CASSEMGKSYEQYF
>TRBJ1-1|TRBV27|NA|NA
TGTGCCAGCAGTTTTAAGGGGCTAATGAACACTGAAGCTTTCTTT
CASSFKGLMNTEAFF
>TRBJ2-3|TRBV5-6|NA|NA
TGTGCCAGCAGCTCGACGACTATAAGACTGACAGATACGCAGTATTTT
CASSSTTIRLTDTQYF
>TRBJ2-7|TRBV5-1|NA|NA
TGCGCCAGCAGCTTGGTACAGGTTAGCTCCTACGAGCAGTACTTC
CASSLVQVSSYEQYF
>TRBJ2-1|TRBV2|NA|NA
TGTGCCAGCAGTGAGAGTGGGTGGGGTAGCAGGTCCTACAATGAGCAGTTCTTC
CASSESGWGSRSYNEQFF
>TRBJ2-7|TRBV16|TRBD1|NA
TGTGCCAGCAGCCAATTACAGGGGGCGGAGGAGCAGTACTTC
CASSQLQGAEEQYF
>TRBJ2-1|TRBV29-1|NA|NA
TGCAGCGTAGCCCCAGGGGCCCGACCCTACAATGAGCAGTTCTTC
CSVAPGARPYNEQFF
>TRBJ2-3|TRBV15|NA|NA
TGTGCCACCAGCAGAAGCGGCCACACAGATACGCAGTATTTT
CATSRSGHTDTQYF
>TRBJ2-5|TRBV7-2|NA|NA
TGTGCCAGCAGCCCCCGGGGCGGGCTATCGATTCAAGAGACCCAGTACTTC
CASSPRGGLSIQETQYF
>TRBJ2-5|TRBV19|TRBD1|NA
TGTGCCAGCAGGACCGGACAGGCAGAGACCCAGTACTTC
CASRTGQAETQYF
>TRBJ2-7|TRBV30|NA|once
TGTGCCTGGACCCCAAAAGGAGGGGAAGCCCACGAGCAGTACTTC
CAWTPKGGEAHEQYF
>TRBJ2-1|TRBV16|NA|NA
TGTGCCAGCAGCCAATCTCTAGGGGAGCAGTTCTTC
CASSQSLGEQFF
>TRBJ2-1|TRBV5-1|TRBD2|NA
TGCGCCAGCAGCATCACCGGGACTAGCCGCAATGAGCAGTTCTTC
CASSITGTSRNEQFF
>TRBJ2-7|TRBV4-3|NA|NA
TGCGCCAGCAGCCAAGCCCATGGGTACGAGCAGTACTTC
CASSQAHGYEQYF
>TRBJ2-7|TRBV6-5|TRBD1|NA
TGTGCCAGCAGTCCCACCGGGACAGAGCCCTACGAGCAGTACTTC
CASSPTGTEPYEQYF
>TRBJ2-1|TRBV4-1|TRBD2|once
TGCGCCAGCAGCCAAGCCCCGGGACTAGCATATGAGCAGTTCTTC
CASSQAPGLAYEQFF
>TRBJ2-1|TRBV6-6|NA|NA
TGTGCCAGCAGTTACTCGATCGGGATCGTCTACAATGAGCAGTTCTTC
CASSYSIGIVYNEQFF
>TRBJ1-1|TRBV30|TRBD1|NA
TGTGCCTGGAAGGACAGGGACACTGAAGCTTTCTTT
CAWKDRDTEAFF
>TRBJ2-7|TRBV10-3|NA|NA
TGTGCCATCAGTGAGAGGGGGGACACGGCTCTTGAGCAGTACTTC
CAISERGDTALEQYF
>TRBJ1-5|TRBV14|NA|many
TGTGCCAGCAGCCAGCGGCGGGGGGGGAATCAGCCCCAGCATTTT
CASSQRRGGNQPQHF
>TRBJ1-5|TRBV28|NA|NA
TGTGCTAGCAGTTTAGGGCCACAGGGCCCCCTTAGGGGGAGCAATCAGCCCCAGCATTTT
CASSLGPQGPLRGSNQPQHF
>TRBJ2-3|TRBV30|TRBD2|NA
TGTGCCTGGAGTGTCCCTTGGGGGGGGACGGCAGATACGCAGTATTTT
CAWSVPWGGTADTQYF
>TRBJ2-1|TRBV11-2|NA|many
TGTGCCAGCAGCGCCTACAATGAGCAGTTCTTC
CASSAYNEQFF
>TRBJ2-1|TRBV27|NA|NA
TGTGCCAGCAGTTTGGGTAACAATGAGCAGTTCTTC
CASSLGNNEQFF
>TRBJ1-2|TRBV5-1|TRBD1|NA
TGCGCCAGCAGCTACACAGGGGGGAGCGGCTACACCTTC
CASSYTGGSGYTF